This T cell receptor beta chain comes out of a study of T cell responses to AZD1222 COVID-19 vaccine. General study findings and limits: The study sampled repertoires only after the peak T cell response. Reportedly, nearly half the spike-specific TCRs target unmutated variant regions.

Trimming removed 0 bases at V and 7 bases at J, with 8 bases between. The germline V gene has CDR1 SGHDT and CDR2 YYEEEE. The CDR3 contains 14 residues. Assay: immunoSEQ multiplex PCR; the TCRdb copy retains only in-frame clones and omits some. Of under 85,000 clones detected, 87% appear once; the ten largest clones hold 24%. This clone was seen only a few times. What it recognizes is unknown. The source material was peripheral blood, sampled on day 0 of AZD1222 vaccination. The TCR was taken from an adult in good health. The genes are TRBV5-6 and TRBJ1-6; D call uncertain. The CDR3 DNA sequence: TGTGCCAGCAGCTTGGGGCAACTAAATTCACCCCTCCACTTT. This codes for CASSLGQLNSPLHF. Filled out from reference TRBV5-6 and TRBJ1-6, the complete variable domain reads DAGVTQSPTHLIKTRGQQVTLRCSPKSGHDTVSWYQQALGQGPQFIFQYYEEEERQRGNFPDRFSGHQFPNYSSELNVNALLLGDSALYLCASSLGQLNSPLHFGNGTRLTVT.